This TCR beta chain is drawn from a study of regulatory T cells in long-lasting Graves disease. HTBI primers from iRepertoire and Arm-PCR of CDR3 regions yielded the TCR beta libraries. TCRdb used MiXCR to reprocess the multiplex PCR reads, holding one entry per CDR3 protein. The data contain about 400,000 distinct CDR3 sequences, approximately 15% of them seen just once; the ten biggest clones take up about 8%. Germline CDR1 MNHNS, CDR2 SASEGT. V was trimmed by 3 bases and J by 7 bases, leaving 16 bases between them. The CDR3 consists of 15 residues. The time point: newly diagnosed GD, antithyroid drugs for less than 3 months. Researchers made the TCR library from RNA that was extracted from PBMCs. This clonotype was picked up many times. These data were also reused for a study on T cells in Graves' hyperthyroidism and ophthalmopathy.

The chain links TRBV6-1 to TRBJ1-5, with TRBD1 as a possible D gene (5 bases). The TCR comes from a woman in her thirties or forties with Graves disease. The sample here was peripheral blood mononuclear cells (PBMCs), taken at new diagnosis, from a patient treated with antithyroid drugs. CDR3 DNA sequence: TGTGCCAGCAGTGATACAGGATCTGCGGGGCAGCCCCAGCATTTT. This translates into CASSDTGSAGQPQHF.